The sample holds many counts of the clone carrying this TCR beta chain. Its matching antigen is unknown. Sample time point: persistent/refractory GD, antithyroid drugs over 5 years with positive TRAb. There was RNA extracted from PBMCs, and the TCR library was made from it. Patients with Graves' disease were diagnosed by American Thyroid Association guidelines. The data are from a study of regulatory T cells in long-lasting Graves disease. Study conclusions and caveats: TRBV28, TRBJ1-2 and TRBJ2-5 were segments that persistent disease favored.

CDR3 regions were amplified by Arm-PCR using iRepertoire HTBI primers to build TCR beta libraries. TCRdb reanalysed the multiplex PCR reads using MiXCR and keeps one entry per CDR3 protein. Among 400,000 to 500,000 distinct CDR3 sequences listed, 20% to 25% were seen once. V gave up 6 bases and J gave up 1 base, with 10 bases separating them. CDR3 size: 14 residues. This receptor was obtained from a female donor with Graves disease. The V and J genes are TRBV12-3 or TRBV12-4 and TRBJ1-5; D is undetermined. The source material was peripheral blood mononuclear cells (PBMCs), sampled when the disease was refractory, from a patient treated with antithyroid drugs. The CDR3 reads CASRSWESNQPQHF. In DNA, the CDR3 is TGTGCCAGCAGGTCTTGGGAGAGCAATCAGCCCCAGCATTTT.